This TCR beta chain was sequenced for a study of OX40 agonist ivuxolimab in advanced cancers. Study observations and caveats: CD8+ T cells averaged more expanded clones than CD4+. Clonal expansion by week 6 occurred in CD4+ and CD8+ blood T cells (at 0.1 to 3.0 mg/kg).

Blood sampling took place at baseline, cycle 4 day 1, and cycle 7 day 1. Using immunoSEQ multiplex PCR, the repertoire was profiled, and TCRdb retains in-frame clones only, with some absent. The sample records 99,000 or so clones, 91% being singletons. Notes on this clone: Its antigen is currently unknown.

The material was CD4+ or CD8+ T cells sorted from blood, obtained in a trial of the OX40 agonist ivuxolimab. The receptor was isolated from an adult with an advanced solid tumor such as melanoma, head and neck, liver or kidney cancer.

The CDR3 nucleotides read TGTGCCAGCAGCCTACAGGGGTTCTCTGAAGCTTTCTTT. Protein sequence: CASSLQGFSEAFF. The chain recombines TRBV6-5 with TRBJ1-1; 7 bases are shared with TRBD1. V was pared by 6 bases and J by 6 bases, with 7 bases of the junction left unmatched. CDR1 MNHEY and CDR2 SVGAGI come from the germline V gene. This CDR3 is 13 amino acids long.